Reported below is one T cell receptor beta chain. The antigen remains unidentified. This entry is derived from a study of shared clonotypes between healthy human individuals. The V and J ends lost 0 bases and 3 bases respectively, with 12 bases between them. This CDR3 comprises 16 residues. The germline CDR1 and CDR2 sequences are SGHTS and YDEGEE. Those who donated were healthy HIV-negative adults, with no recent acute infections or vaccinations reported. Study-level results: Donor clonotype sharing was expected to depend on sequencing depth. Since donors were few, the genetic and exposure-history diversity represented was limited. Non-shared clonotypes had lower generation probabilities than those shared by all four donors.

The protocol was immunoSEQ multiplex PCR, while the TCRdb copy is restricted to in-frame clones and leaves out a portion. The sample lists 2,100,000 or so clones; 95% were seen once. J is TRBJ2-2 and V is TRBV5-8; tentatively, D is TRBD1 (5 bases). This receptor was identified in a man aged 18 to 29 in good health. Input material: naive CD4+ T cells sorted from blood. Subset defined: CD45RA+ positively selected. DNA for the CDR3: TGTGCCAGCAGCTTGGCCCTAAAGACAGACACCGGGGAGCTGTTTTTT. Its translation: CASSLALKTDTGELFF. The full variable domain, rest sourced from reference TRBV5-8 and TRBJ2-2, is EAGVTQSPTHLIKTRGQQATLRCSPISGHTSVYWYQQALGLGLQFLLWYDEGEERNRGNFPPRFSGRQFPNYSSELNVNALELEDSALYLCASSLALKTDTGELFFGEGSRLTVL.